These 7 T cell receptor beta chains were all obtained from the same sample, sequenced in a study of early T cells in non-severe SARS-CoV-2 infection. TCRdb re-called the 5' RACE reads with MiXCR, one entry per CDR3 protein. Here the sample spans 30,000 to 40,000 distinct CDR3 sequences, approximately 6.9% being singletons. The material sequenced was whole blood, taken at baseline. The receptors originated from an adult who was a healthcare worker with PCR-confirmed SARS-CoV-2 infection or an uninfected control (not recorded which).

The CDR3 nucleotides are TGTGCCAGCAGGGGATCTGGGGCCAACGTCCTGACTTTC. As protein: CASRGSGANVLTF. V is TRBV5-6 and J is TRBJ2-6; no definite D call. This CDR3 has 13 residues. Trimming took 5 bases from V and 1 from J, leaving 4 bases between them. Germline loops: CDR1 SGHDT, CDR2 YYEEEE. Complete variable domain (other parts from reference TRBV5-6 and TRBJ2-6): DAGVTQSPTHLIKTRGQQVTLRCSPKSGHDTVSWYQQALGQGPQFIFQYYEEEERQRGNFPDRFSGHQFPNYSSELNVNALLLGDSALYLCASRGSGANVLTFGAGSRLTVL.

This clonotype was detected a few times. CDR3 coding DNA: TGTGCCAGTAGTACCACAGGGGTCTCCTACGAGCAGTACTTC. Translation: CASSTTGVSYEQYF. The rearrangement links TRBV19 to TRBJ2-7, with 7 nucleotides matching TRBD1. The CDR3 consists of 14 residues. J was trimmed by 0 bases and V by 4 bases; bases with no gene match: 3. Germline V gene data show CDR1 as LNHDA and CDR2 as SQIVND (reference sequence).

The rearrangement links TRBV18 to TRBJ2-6; the D is unclear. Trimming cost V 3 bases and J 0 bases, with 21 bases left between them. The CDR3 covers 20 residues. In germline, CDR1 is KGHSH, CDR2 LQKENI. This CDR3 is CASSPRPRAIPLSGANVLTF. Written as DNA, the CDR3 is TGTGCCAGCTCACCCAGGCCACGGGCCATTCCTCTCTCTGGGGCCAACGTCCTGACTTTC.

This clonotype was found many times. This chain uses TRBV7-2 with TRBJ2-7, with 10 nucleotides matching TRBD2. Trimming at V came to 6 bases and at J to 0 bases, leaving 5 bases not matched to a gene. Germline lookup yields CDR1 SGHTA and CDR2 FQGNSA. CDR3 length equals 15 residues. The CDR3 reads CASSAGTSASYEQYV. CDR3 bases: TGTGCCAGCAGTGCCGGGACTAGCGCCTCCTACGAGCAGTACGTC.

The sample holds a few counts of this clonotype. The chain carries TRBV12-3 or TRBV12-4 and TRBJ2-7, with 7 positions matching TRBD2. Trimming removed 2 bases from V and 6 bases from J; junction bases left unmatched: 7. The CDR3 covers 14 residues. The CDR3 spells CASSLKREVSEQYF. As DNA, the CDR3 is TGTGCCAGCAGTTTAAAACGGGAGGTCTCCGAGCAGTACTTC.

The chain uses TRBV7-9 and TRBJ2-1, with TRBD2 matching 10 bases. The CDR3 sequence is 16 residues long. CDR1 and CDR2 (germline): SEHNR, FQNEAQ (reference sequence). V was clipped by 4 bases and J by 4 bases; unmatched bases: 7. DNA of the CDR3: TGTGCCAGCAGCTCCCATCTAGCGGGGGAATACAATGAGCAGTTCTTC. It translates to CASSSHLAGEYNEQFF.

This clonotype was found many times. The rearrangement uses TRBV7-9 and TRBJ2-7, with D tentatively TRBD1 or TRBD2 (7 bases each). The germline V gene has CDR1 SEHNR and CDR2 FQNEAQ (reference sequence). The V gene lost 8 bases and the J gene lost 0 bases, with 20 bases spanning the gap. The CDR3 totals 16 residues. The CDR3 loop is CASRDSSGLSSYEQYF. The CDR3 DNA follows: TGTGCCAGCCGGGACAGTAGCGGGCTAAGCTCCTACGAGCAGTACTTC.